This T cell receptor (beta chain) came from a study of early T cells in non-severe SARS-CoV-2 infection. The CDR3 covers 14 residues. Germline V gives CDR1 SGHTA, CDR2 FQGNSA. With 1 base removed from V and 1 base from J, the gap between germline ends came to 8 bases. TCRdb reanalysed the 5' RACE reads using MiXCR and keeps one entry per CDR3 protein. Among 30,000 to 45,000 distinct CDR3 sequences, 5.8% were seen once, and the ten largest hold under 30%. Concerning this clonotype itself: Its antigen is undetermined.

Overall study findings and caveats: Matching against VDJdb likely underestimated virus-specific expansions, favoring anti-spike CD8.

This sequence was found in an adult who was a healthcare worker with PCR-confirmed SARS-CoV-2 infection or an uninfected control (not recorded which). The rearrangement joins TRBV7-2 to TRBJ2-7; no firm D call. The sequencing input was whole blood. This chain's CDR3 is CASSLVHGSYEQYF. The CDR3 DNA sequence: TGTGCCAGCAGCTTAGTTCACGGGTCCTACGAGCAGTACTTC.